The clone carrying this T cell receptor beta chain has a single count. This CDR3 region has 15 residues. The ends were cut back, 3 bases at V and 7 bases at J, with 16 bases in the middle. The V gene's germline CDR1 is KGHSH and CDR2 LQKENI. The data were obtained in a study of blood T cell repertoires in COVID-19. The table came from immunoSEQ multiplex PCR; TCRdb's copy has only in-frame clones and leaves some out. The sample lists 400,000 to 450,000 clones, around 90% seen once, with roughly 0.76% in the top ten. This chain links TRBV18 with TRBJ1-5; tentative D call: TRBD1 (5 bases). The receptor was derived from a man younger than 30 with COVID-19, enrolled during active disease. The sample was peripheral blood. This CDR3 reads CASSPLEGAGQPQHF. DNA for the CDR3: TGTGCCAGCTCACCCCTGGAAGGGGCTGGCCAGCCCCAGCATTTT.